These T cell receptor beta chains were read from a single sample in a study of blood T cell repertoires in COVID-19. Some clones are missing from TCRdb's copy, which holds only in-frame ones; the method was immunoSEQ multiplex PCR. This table holds around 170,000 clones, roughly 88% found once. The sequenced material came from PBMCs or T cells enriched from blood (not recorded which). These receptors were taken from a woman between 18 and 29 years old who had recovered from COVID-19. Each CDR3 is given with its conserved first and last residue. A D gene is named only where the DNA matches it firmly. Rows may omit the clone size; those that give it use once, few, many or a size class.

TGTGCCAGCAGCTTAGTAGGAGGTAGACAGCGGGGCACTGAAGCTTTCTTT CASSLVGGRQRGTEAFF TRBV7-2 few TRBJ1-1 NA
TGTGCCAGTAGTATCCTGGGACAGGGCTCGGGTCAGCCCCAGCATTTT CASSILGQGSGQPQHF TRBV19 once TRBJ1-5 TRBD1
TGTGCCAGCAGCCACGGGACAGGGGTACGCGAGCAGTACTTC CASSHGTGVREQYF TRBV3-1/TRBV3-2 NA TRBJ2-7 TRBD1
TGTGCCAGCAGCTTCCGTTCGGCGGAGGGGTACGAGCAGTACTTC CASSFRSAEGYEQYF TRBV7-2 NA TRBJ2-7 NA
TGTGCCAGTAGTAAGATAGCCCCCTTTCTAGCTCCCGGGGAGCTGTTTTTT CASSKIAPFLAPGELFF TRBV19 NA TRBJ2-2 NA
TGTGCCAGCAGCCCGGACACCTACGAGCAGTACTTC CASSPDTYEQYF TRBV7-2 NA TRBJ2-7 NA
TGTGCCAGCAGCCCCCTTTTCAGCGGGGGGGTCGAGCAGTACTTC CASSPLFSGGVEQYF TRBV27 NA TRBJ2-7 TRBD2
TGTGCCAGCAGCTTGTTATCTCCTAGCGGGACCCAGTTCTTC CASSLLSPSGTQFF TRBV5-6 NA TRBJ2-1 TRBD2
TGTGCCAGCAGTTTAGGGCAGGGGGCATGGGAAAAACTGTTTTTT CASSLGQGAWEKLFF TRBV28 NA TRBJ1-4 TRBD1
TGCGCCAGCAGCGTGGGACAACCCACAGATACGCAGTATTTT CASSVGQPTDTQYF TRBV5-1 NA TRBJ2-3 NA
TGCGCCAGCAGCTTGGACAGGTCTACAGATACGCAGTATTTT CASSLDRSTDTQYF TRBV5-1 NA TRBJ2-3 NA
TGCGCCAGCAGCTTGAATCCGATGGGACAGGCCTACAATGAGCAGTTCTTC CASSLNPMGQAYNEQFF TRBV5-1 NA TRBJ2-1 TRBD1
TGCGCCAGCACCCACGATCTTTACCGGGACAGGGTACCCGAGCAGTACTTC CASTHDLYRDRVPEQYF TRBV10-1 NA TRBJ2-7 TRBD1
TGTGCCAGCAGGGCGACAGTCTTTGGAGAAAAACTGTTTTTT CASRATVFGEKLFF TRBV2 NA TRBJ1-4 NA
TGTGCCAGCAGCGAGACCTACGAGCAGTACTTC CASSETYEQYF TRBV28 NA TRBJ2-7 NA
TGTGCCAGCAGCGTAGTCTCCTCCCCCACAGATACGCAGTATTTT CASSVVSSPTDTQYF TRBV9 NA TRBJ2-3 NA
TGTGCCAGCAGTTACTCAGGACCTCCCGGTAGGGGTGGCTACACCTTC CASSYSGPPGRGGYTF TRBV6-5 NA TRBJ1-2 NA
TGTGCCAGCAGTGAAGCCGTAGAGCTGTTTTTT CASSEAVELFF TRBV6-1 few TRBJ2-2 NA
TGTGCCAGCAGCTTATCAGGGTCGGTGACCCAGTACTTC CASSLSGSVTQYF TRBV7-2 NA TRBJ2-5 NA
TGTGCCAGCACCCCACCCGGAGGCGGGAGGTACAATGAGCAGTTCTTC CASTPPGGGRYNEQFF TRBV5-4 NA TRBJ2-1 TRBD2
TGTGCCAGCTCACCTGTGGCCGATAATTCACCCCTCCACTTT CASSPVADNSPLHF TRBV18 NA TRBJ1-6 NA
TGTGCCAGCAGCTTAGCAGGGGAACAGTCACCCCTCCACTTT CASSLAGEQSPLHF TRBV11-2 once TRBJ1-6 NA
TGCGCCAGCAGCCAAGATGGCGGGAGAAATGAAAAACTGTTTTTT CASSQDGGRNEKLFF TRBV4-3 NA TRBJ1-4 NA
TGCAGCGCCAAGTCAGGGATCGAGCAGTACTTC CSAKSGIEQYF TRBV29-1 once TRBJ2-7 NA
TGTGCCACCAGCAGGGAGACAGGGACTTTTTCACCCCTCCACTTT CATSRETGTFSPLHF TRBV15 few TRBJ1-6 TRBD1
TGTGCCAGCAGCGCCGAAACCGGGACACCGAACACTGAAGCTTTCTTT CASSAETGTPNTEAFF TRBV9 NA TRBJ1-1 NA
TGTGCTAGCAGCTTAGGTGGGGGACTAGCGGGGGCCCAAGAGACCCAGTACTTC CASSLGGGLAGAQETQYF TRBV7-7 NA TRBJ2-5 TRBD2
TGTGCCAGCAGTGAACTCGCAGATACGCAGTATTTT CASSELADTQYF TRBV2 once TRBJ2-3 NA
TGTGCCAGCAGCCCAGCCGGGCGGGGCAGCTCCTACGAGCAGTACTTC CASSPAGRGSSYEQYF TRBV9 NA TRBJ2-7 NA
TGCAGCGTTGAAGACGGGCGGGGGCCTGAAGCTTTCTTT CSVEDGRGPEAFF TRBV29-1 NA TRBJ1-1 NA
TGTGCCAGCAGCCAACGGACAGGGGAGATGACAGAAGCTTTCTTT CASSQRTGEMTEAFF TRBV7-2 NA TRBJ1-1 TRBD1
TGTGCCAGCAGTAGACCGGGACAGGGGGCTATGGGTGAGCAGTTCTTC CASSRPGQGAMGEQFF TRBV27 NA TRBJ2-1 TRBD1
TGTGCCATCAGCTCGCGGCGGGGGGCCTACGAGCAGTACTTC CAISSRRGAYEQYF TRBV10-3 NA TRBJ2-7 TRBD2
TGTGCCAGCAGCAGACCTCGTGGGGGGTCCAATGAGCAGTTCTTC CASSRPRGGSNEQFF TRBV3-1/TRBV3-2 NA TRBJ2-1 NA
TGTGCCAGCAGCTTGTTGGCAGAGAACACTGAAGCTTTCTTT CASSLLAENTEAFF TRBV5-5 NA TRBJ1-1 NA
TGTGCCAGTGAAGGGACAGGGGGCTTCTATGGCTACACCTTC CASEGTGGFYGYTF TRBV19 NA TRBJ1-2 TRBD1